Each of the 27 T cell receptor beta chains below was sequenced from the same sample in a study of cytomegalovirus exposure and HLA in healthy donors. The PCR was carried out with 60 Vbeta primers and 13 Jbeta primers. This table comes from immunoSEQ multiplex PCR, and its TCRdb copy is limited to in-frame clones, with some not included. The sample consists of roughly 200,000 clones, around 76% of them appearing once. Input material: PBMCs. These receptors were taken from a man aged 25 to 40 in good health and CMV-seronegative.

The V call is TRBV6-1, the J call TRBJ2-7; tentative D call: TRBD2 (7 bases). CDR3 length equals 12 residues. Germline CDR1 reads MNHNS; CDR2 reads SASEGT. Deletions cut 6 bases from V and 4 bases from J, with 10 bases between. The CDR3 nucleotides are TGTGCCAGCAGGGGGGGGCATTACGAGCAGTACTTC. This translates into CASRGGHYEQYF.

The CDR3 loop is CASSNGQGAAETQYF. CDR3 in DNA: TGCGCCAGCAGCAACGGACAGGGGGCAGCAGAGACCCAGTACTTC. The chain has TRBV5-1 and TRBJ2-5; TRBD1 matches 11 bases. Germline V gives CDR1 SGHRS, CDR2 YFSETQ. V was clipped by 4 bases and J by 4 bases; unmatched bases: 6. This CDR3 is 15 amino acids long.

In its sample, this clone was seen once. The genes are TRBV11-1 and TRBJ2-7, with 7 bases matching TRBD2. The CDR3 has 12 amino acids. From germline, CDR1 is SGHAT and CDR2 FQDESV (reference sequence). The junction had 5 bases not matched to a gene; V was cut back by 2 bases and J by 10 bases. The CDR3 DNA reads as TGTGCCAGCAGCTTAACTGCGGGAGCCCAGTACTTC. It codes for CASSLTAGAQYF.

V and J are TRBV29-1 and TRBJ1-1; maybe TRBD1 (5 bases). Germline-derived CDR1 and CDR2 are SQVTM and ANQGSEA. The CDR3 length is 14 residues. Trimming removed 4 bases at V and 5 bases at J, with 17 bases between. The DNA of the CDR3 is TGCAGCGTTGTAGGAAAAGGGGCAGGGACTGAAGCTTTCTTT. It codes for CSVVGKGAGTEAFF. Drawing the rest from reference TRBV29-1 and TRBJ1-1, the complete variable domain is SAVISQKPSRDICQRGTSLTIQCQVDSQVTMMFWYRQQPGQSLTLIATANQGSEATYESGFVIDKFPISRPNLTFSTLTVSNMSPEDSSIYLCSVVGKGAGTEAFFGQGTRLTVV.

The CDR3: CSVEFGGEEKLFF. CDR3 coding DNA: TGCAGCGTTGAATTTGGGGGGGAGGAAAAACTGTTTTTT. The chain joins TRBV29-1 to TRBJ1-4; possibly TRBD1 for D (5 bases). Trimming pared 2 bases from V and 8 bases from J, leaving 12 bases between. The CDR3 runs 13 residues. Germline-derived CDR1 and CDR2 are SQVTM and ANQGSEA.

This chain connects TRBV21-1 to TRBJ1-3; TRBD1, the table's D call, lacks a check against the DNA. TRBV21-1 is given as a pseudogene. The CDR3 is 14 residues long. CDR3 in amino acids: CASSKGGPGNTIYF. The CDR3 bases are TGTGCCAGCAGTAAAGGGGGCCCTGGAAACACCATATATTTT.

Written as DNA, the CDR3 is TGTGCCAGCAGCGCACCACAGGGTTCTGGAAACACCATATATTTT. Amino acid sequence: CASSAPQGSGNTIYF. This chain links TRBV9 with TRBJ1-3; possible D gene TRBD1, 6 bases. Germline CDR1 SGDLS, CDR2 YYNGEE. Trimming took 3 bases from V and 1 from J, leaving 11 bases between them. This CDR3 region has 15 residues.

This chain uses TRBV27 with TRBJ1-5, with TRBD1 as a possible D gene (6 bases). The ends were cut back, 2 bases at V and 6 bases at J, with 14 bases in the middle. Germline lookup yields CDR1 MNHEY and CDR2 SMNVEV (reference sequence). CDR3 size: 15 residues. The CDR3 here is CASSLGPGVTQPQHF. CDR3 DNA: TGTGCCAGCAGTTTAGGGCCAGGGGTTACTCAGCCCCAGCATTTT.

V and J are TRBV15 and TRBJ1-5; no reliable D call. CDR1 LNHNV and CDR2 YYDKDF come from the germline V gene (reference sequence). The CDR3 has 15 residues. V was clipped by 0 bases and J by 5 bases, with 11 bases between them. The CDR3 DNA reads TGTGCCACCAGCAGAGATCCGGGAGGGCATCAGCCCCAGCATTTT. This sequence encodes CATSRDPGGHQPQHF.

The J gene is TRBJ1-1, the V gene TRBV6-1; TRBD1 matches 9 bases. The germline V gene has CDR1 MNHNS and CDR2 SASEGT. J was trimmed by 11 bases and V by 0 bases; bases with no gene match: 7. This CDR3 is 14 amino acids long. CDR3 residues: CASSEARDREEAFF. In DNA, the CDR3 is TGTGCCAGCAGTGAAGCCCGGGACAGGGAAGAGGCTTTCTTT.

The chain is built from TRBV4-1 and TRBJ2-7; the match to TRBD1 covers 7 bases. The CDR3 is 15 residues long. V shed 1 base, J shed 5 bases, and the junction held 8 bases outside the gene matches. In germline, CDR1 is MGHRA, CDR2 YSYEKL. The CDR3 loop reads CASSQADRALDEQYF. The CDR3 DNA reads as TGCGCCAGCAGCCAAGCAGACAGGGCCCTAGACGAGCAGTACTTC.

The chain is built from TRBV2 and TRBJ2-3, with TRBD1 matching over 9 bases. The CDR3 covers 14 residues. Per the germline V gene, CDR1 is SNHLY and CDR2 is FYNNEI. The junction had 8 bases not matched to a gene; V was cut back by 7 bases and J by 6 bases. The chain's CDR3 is CASTAGQGGDTQYF. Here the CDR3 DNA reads TGTGCCAGCACAGCGGGACAGGGTGGGGATACGCAGTATTTT.

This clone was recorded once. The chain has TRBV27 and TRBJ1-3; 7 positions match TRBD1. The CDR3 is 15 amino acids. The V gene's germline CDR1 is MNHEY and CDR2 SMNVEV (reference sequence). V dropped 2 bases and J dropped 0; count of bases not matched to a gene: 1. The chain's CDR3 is CASSLRGLSGNTIYF. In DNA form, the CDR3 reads TGTGCCAGCAGTTTAAGGGGGCTCTCTGGAAACACCATATATTTT.

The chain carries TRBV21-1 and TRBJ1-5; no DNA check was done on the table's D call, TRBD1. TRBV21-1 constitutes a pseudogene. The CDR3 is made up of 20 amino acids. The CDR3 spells CASSKVIRGTGVSCNQPQHF. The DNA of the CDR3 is TGTGCCAGCAGCAAAGTGATTCGTGGGACAGGGGTGTCTTGCAATCAGCCCCAGCATTTT.

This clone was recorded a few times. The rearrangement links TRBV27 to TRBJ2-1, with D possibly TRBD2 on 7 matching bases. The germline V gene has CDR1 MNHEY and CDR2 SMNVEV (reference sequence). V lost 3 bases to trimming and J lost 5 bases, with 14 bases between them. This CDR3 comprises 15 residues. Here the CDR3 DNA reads TGTGCCAGCAGTTTGCCGGCGGGGGCCCACAATGAGCAGTTCTTC. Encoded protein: CASSLPAGAHNEQFF.

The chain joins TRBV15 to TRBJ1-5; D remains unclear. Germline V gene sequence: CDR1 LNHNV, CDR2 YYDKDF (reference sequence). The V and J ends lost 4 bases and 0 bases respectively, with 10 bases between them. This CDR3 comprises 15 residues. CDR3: CATSTISRSNQPQHF. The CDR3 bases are TGTGCCACCAGCACTATTTCCCGTAGCAATCAGCCCCAGCATTTT. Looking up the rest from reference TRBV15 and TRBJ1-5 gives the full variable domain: DAMVIQNPRYQVTQFGKPVTLSCSQTLNHNVMYWYQQKSSQAPKLLFHYYDKDFNNEADTPDNFQSRRPNTSFCFLDIRSPGLGDTAMYLCATSTISRSNQPQHFGDGTRLSIL.

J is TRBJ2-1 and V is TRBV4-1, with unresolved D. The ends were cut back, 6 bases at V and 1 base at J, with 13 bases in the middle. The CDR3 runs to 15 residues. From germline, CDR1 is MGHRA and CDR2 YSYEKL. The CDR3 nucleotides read TGCGCCAGCAGTGACTCGGGTAGATCCTACAATGAGCAGTTCTTC. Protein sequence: CASSDSGRSYNEQFF.

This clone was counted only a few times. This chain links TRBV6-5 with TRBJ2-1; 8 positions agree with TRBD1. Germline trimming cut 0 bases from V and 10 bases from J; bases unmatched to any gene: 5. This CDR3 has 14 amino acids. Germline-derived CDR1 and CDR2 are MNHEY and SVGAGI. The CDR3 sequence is CASSYSRGPLEQFF. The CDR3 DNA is TGTGCCAGCAGTTACTCCAGGGGGCCCCTGGAGCAGTTCTTC.

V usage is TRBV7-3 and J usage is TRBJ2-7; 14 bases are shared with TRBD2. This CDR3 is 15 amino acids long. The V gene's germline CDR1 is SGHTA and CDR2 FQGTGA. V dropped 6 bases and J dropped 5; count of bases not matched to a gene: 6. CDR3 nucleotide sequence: TGTGCCAGCAGGGCCGGGGGACTAGCGGGGGACGAGCAGTACTTC. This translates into CASRAGGLAGDEQYF.

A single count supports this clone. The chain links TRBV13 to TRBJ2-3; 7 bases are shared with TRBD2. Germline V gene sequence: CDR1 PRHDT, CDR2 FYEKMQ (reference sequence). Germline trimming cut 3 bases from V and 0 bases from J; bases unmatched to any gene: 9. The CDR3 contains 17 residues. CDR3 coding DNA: TGTGCCAGCAGCTTTAGGGTGAGCGGGGAGAGCACAGATACGCAGTATTTT. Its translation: CASSFRVSGESTDTQYF.

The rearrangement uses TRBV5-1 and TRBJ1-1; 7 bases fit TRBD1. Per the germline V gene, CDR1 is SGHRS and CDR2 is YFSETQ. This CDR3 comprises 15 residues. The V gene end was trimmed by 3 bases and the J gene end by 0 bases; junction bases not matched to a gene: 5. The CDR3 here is CASSWTGFLNTEAFF. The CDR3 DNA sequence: TGCGCCAGCAGCTGGACAGGTTTCTTGAACACTGAAGCTTTCTTT.

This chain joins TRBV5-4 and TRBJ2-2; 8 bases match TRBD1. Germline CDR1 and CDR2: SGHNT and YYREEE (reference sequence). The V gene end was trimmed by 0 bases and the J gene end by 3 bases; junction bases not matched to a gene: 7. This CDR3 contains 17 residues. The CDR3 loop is CASSLGPGGAHTGELFF. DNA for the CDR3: TGTGCCAGCAGCTTGGGTCCAGGGGGCGCCCACACCGGGGAGCTGTTTTTT.

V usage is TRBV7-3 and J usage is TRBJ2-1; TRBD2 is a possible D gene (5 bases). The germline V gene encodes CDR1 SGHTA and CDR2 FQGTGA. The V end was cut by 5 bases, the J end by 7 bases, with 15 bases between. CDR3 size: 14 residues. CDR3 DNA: TGTGCCAGCAGCCGAGGAGTAGCGTGGAATGAGCAGTTCTTC. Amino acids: CASSRGVAWNEQFF.

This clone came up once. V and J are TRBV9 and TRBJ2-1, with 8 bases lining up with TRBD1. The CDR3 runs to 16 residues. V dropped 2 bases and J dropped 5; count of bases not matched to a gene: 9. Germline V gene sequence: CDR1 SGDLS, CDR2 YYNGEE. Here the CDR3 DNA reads TGTGCCAGCAGCGTGGGGGGACAGGCGATTAACAATGAGCAGTTCTTC. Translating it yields CASSVGGQAINNEQFF.

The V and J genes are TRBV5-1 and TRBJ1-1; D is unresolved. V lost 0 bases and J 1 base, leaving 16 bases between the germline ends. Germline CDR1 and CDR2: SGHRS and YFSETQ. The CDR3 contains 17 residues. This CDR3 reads CASSLESMWPSNTEAFF. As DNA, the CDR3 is TGCGCCAGCAGCTTGGAAAGTATGTGGCCGTCGAACACTGAAGCTTTCTTT.

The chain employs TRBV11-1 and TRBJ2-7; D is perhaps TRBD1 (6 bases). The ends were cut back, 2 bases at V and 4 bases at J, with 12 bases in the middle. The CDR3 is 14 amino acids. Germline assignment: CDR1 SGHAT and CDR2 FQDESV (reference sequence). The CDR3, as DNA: TGTGCCAGCAGCTTAACCCGGCAGGGGTACGAGCAGTACTTC. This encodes CASSLTRQGYEQYF.

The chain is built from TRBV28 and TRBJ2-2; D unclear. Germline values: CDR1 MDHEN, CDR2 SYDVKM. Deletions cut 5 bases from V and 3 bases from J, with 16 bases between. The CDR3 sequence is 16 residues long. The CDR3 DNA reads TGTGCCAGCAGTCCCGACTCCCCCGGGTACACCGGGGAGCTGTTTTTT. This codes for CASSPDSPGYTGELFF.